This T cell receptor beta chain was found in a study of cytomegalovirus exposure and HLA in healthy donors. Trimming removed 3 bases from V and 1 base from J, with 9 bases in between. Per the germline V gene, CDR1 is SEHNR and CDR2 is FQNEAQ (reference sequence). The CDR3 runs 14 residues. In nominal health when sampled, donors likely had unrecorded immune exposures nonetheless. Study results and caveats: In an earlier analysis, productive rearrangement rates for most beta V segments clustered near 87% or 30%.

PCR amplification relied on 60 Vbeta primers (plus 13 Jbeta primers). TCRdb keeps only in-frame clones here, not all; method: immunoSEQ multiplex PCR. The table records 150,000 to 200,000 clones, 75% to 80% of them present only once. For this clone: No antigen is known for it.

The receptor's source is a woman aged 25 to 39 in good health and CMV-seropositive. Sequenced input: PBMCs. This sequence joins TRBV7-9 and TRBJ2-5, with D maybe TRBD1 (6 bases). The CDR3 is CASSFPDSQETQYF. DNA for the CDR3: TGTGCCAGCAGCTTTCCGGACAGCCAAGAGACCCAGTACTTC.